These 25 T cell receptor beta chains share one sample of origin, sequenced in a study of monozygotic twins with inflammatory bowel disease. TCRdb re-called the 5' RACE reads and catalogs CDR3 proteins one per entry, DNA excluded. The sample spans 400,000 to 500,000 distinct CDR3 sequences; the ten largest clones claim 2% to 3%. Sequenced sample: blood. These receptors were obtained from a human donor with ulcerative colitis or Crohn's disease, or a healthy co-twin of an affected twin (not recorded which).

The V call is TRBV27, the J call TRBJ1-5. The CDR3 runs to 15 residues. Germline V gene lookup returns CDR1 MNHEY and CDR2 SMNVEV (reference sequence). The CDR3 region is CASSLSSYSNQPQHF.

The rearrangement joins TRBV6-5 to TRBJ2-7; the TRBD1 assignment by TCRdb is unverifiable without DNA. The CDR3 has 13 amino acids. Germline V gene lookup returns CDR1 MNHEY and CDR2 SVGAGI. CDR3 loop: CASSQQGSGEQYF.

The chain couples TRBV20-1 to TRBJ2-1; TCRdb's assignment of TRBD1 cannot be checked, as there is no DNA. From germline, CDR1 is DFQATT and CDR2 SNEGSKA (reference sequence). This CDR3 has 16 residues. The CDR3 here is CSATPAATGGYNEQFF.

The J gene is TRBJ2-2, the V gene TRBV5-1; no DNA is available, so the TRBD2 call from TCRdb remains unchecked. The CDR3 runs 15 residues. Germline loops: CDR1 SGHRS, CDR2 YFSETQ. The chain's CDR3 is CASSKGTPGTGELFF. Full variable domain (missing parts from reference TRBV5-1 and TRBJ2-2): KAGVTQTPRYLIKTRGQQVTLSCSPISGHRSVSWYQQTPGQGLQFLFEYFSETQRNKGNFPGRFSGRQFSNSRSEMNVSTLELGDSALYLCASSKGTPGTGELFFGEGSRLTVL.

The V call is TRBV4-2, the J call TRBJ2-2. The germline gives CDR1 LGHNA, CDR2 YNFKEQ. The CDR3 is 15 amino acids. The CDR3 is CASSQDPRFSGELFF.

The chain recombines TRBV19 with TRBJ1-2. There are 12 residues in the CDR3. The V gene's germline CDR1 is LNHDA and CDR2 SQIVND (reference sequence). The CDR3 reads CASSGPSYGYTF. Full variable domain (outside the CDR3, taken from reference TRBV19 and TRBJ1-2): DGGITQSPKYLFRKEGQNVTLSCEQNLNHDAMYWYRQDPGQGLRLIYYSQIVNDFQKGDIAEGYSVSREKKESFPLTVTSAQKNPTAFYLCASSGPSYGYTFGSGTRLTVV.

This rearrangement joins TRBV6-1 to TRBJ1-5; TCRdb outputs TRBD1, but without DNA this stays unchecked. The CDR3 is made up of 15 amino acids. CDR1 and CDR2 (germline): MNHNS, SASEGT. The CDR3 is CASRISGGASQPQHF.

The chain employs TRBV10-3 and TRBJ2-1; TCRdb gives TRBD1 as the D gene, but with no DNA this cannot be confirmed. CDR1 and CDR2 from the germline V gene are ENHRY and SYGVKD. The CDR3 is 12 amino acids. The CDR3 sequence: CAISDLRDRGFF.

V and J are TRBV19 and TRBJ1-1. The CDR3 is 13 residues long. CDR1 is LNHDA and CDR2 is SQIVND in the germline V gene (reference sequence). This CDR3 reads CASIRPGLAEAFF.

The rearrangement uses TRBV10-3 and TRBJ2-7; no DNA is available, so the TRBD1 call from TCRdb remains unchecked. This CDR3 is 14 amino acids long. The V gene's germline CDR1 is ENHRY and CDR2 SYGVKD. The CDR3 protein is CAISESDRAYEQYF.

This chain joins TRBV28 and TRBJ2-1; there is no DNA to check the TCRdb D call of TRBD2. Germline V gene lookup returns CDR1 MDHEN and CDR2 SYDVKM. This CDR3 region has 15 residues. CDR3 in amino acids: CASTLPGTSATLQFF.

The chain carries TRBV5-1 and TRBJ2-1. This CDR3 has 14 residues. Germline CDR1 reads SGHRS; CDR2 reads YFSETQ. This CDR3 is CASSLAPENNEQFF.

This rearrangement joins TRBV12-3 or TRBV12-4 to TRBJ1-1. The CDR3 has 14 residues. The CDR3 here is CASSFKVRDTEAFF.

The V and J genes are TRBV16 and TRBJ2-7; absent DNA, TCRdb's TRBD1 call cannot be checked. CDR1 and CDR2 from the germline V gene are KGHSY and FQNENV. The CDR3 contains 16 residues. The CDR3 protein is CASSARRGLSSYEQYF.

The J gene is TRBJ2-7, the V gene TRBV12-3 or TRBV12-4; TCRdb's D gene call, TRBD1, goes unchecked for lack of DNA. The CDR3 sequence is 14 residues long. This CDR3 reads CASSLWDTAYEQYF.

The V and J genes are TRBV4-1 and TRBJ2-3; checking the TCRdb D call of TRBD2 is not possible without DNA. The CDR3 sequence is 14 residues long. Germline values: CDR1 MGHRA, CDR2 YSYEKL. The CDR3 loop is CASQQQGRADTQYF.

CDR3 amino acids: CSAGTGGTTDTQYF. V is TRBV20-1 and J is TRBJ2-3; TCRdb indicates TRBD1, and absent DNA this call remains unverified. CDR3 size: 14 residues. Per germline, CDR1 DFQATT and CDR2 SNEGSKA (reference sequence).

The V call is TRBV5-1, the J call TRBJ2-1; lacking DNA, the TRBD2 call made by TCRdb goes unchecked. Germline V lookup: CDR1 SGHRS, CDR2 YFSETQ. The CDR3 contains 16 residues. The CDR3 here is CASSLFGRAALNEQFF.

The gene calls are TRBV5-1 and TRBJ2-3; TCRdb calls TRBD1, which cannot be checked without DNA. Germline loops: CDR1 SGHRS, CDR2 YFSETQ. This CDR3 contains 14 residues. The CDR3 is CASSLAPPSDTQYF.

The rearrangement links TRBV27 to TRBJ1-1; TCRdb gives TRBD1 as the D gene, but with no DNA this cannot be confirmed. The germline gives CDR1 MNHEY, CDR2 SMNVEV (reference sequence). This CDR3 has 14 amino acids. This CDR3 is CASRIQGAYTEAFF.

The V gene is TRBV6-1, the J gene TRBJ2-7. This CDR3 region has 12 residues. Germline V gene sequence: CDR1 MNHNS, CDR2 SASEGT. CDR3 amino acids: CASSTQRYEQYF.

The chain uses TRBV20-1 and TRBJ2-3; the D gene TCRdb calls, TRBD1, cannot be checked with no DNA. In germline, CDR1 is DFQATT, CDR2 SNEGSKA (reference sequence). The CDR3 runs to 13 residues. This chain's CDR3 is CSASQGAEDTQYF.

The CDR3 spells CASSPRTGDNEQFF. The genes are TRBV14 and TRBJ2-1; the D gene TCRdb calls, TRBD1, cannot be checked with no DNA. Germline V CDR1 and CDR2: SGHDN, FVKESK. The CDR3 totals 14 residues.

The chain joins TRBV6-5 to TRBJ2-7; no DNA is available, so the TRBD1 call from TCRdb remains unchecked. This CDR3 spans 16 amino acids. Germline V CDR1 and CDR2: MNHEY, SVGAGI. CDR3 residues: CASSYPRDSERFEQYF.

This chain links TRBV5-1 with TRBJ2-2; the TCRdb D gene call, TRBD1, has no DNA to confirm it. CDR1 and CDR2 (germline): SGHRS, YFSETQ. The CDR3 length is 15 residues. The CDR3 region is CASSQAGGHTGELFF.